This T cell receptor (beta chain) came from a study of control samples from healthy donors and cancer patients. The germline V gene has CDR1 SNHLY and CDR2 FYNNEI. This CDR3 is 15 amino acids long. V lost 10 bases and J lost 2, with 19 bases in between. Profiled with immunoSEQ multiplex PCR; TCRdb holds only in-frame clones, not every one. The data contain some 100,000 clones, roughly nine tenths of them singletons. The chain has TRBV2 and TRBJ2-3; D may match TRBD1 or TRBD2 (6 bases each). The clonotype originates from a woman aged 45-59 years in good health. The sequencing sample was made of blood. The CDR3 here is CATVGEGGFTDTQYF. CDR3 DNA: TGTGCCACTGTGGGAGAGGGGGGATTCACAGATACGCAGTATTTT.